One TCR beta chain is described in this entry. As yet, its antigen is unknown. The source of the sample is a study of cytomegalovirus exposure and HLA in healthy donors. Across the study: In terms of ancestry, the Caucasian-associated cluster contained around four fifths of the 350 to 450 genotyped donors. Whole-study findings and limits: Sequencing had likely introduced a cluster of highly shared sequence variants as an artifact.

PCR used 60 Vbeta primers and 13 Jbeta primers. Clones were sequenced by immunoSEQ multiplex PCR, and TCRdb holds only the in-frame ones, with some missing. The data hold about 81,000 clones, with about nine tenths observed a single time. The CDR3 contains 17 residues. Trimming at V came to 1 base and at J to 0 bases, leaving 3 bases not matched to a gene. Germline V gene data show CDR1 as LGHNA and CDR2 as YSLEER. The sample was PBMCs. The chain couples TRBV4-3 to TRBJ2-7, with 13 bases identical to TRBD2. The sequence was collected from a man between 18 and 35 years old in good health and CMV-seronegative. CDR3 in amino acids: CASSQGTSGRNSYEQYF. CDR3 sequence (DNA): TGCGCCAGCAGCCAAGGGACTAGCGGGAGAAACTCCTACGAGCAGTACTTC.